These 14 T cell receptor beta chains share one sample of origin, sequenced in a study of blood T cells in healthy people across ages. A second PCR, run for about 6 to 12 cycles, used a sample-barcoded 5' primer plus a J-beta primer mix. TCRdb analysed the 5' RACE reads with MiXCR anew, one entry per CDR3 protein. The repertoire holds roughly 1 million distinct CDR3 sequences, roughly 24% seen once, with approximately 0.71% in the top ten. The same data also contributed to another study, on T cells of mothers and their children.

The sequenced sample consisted of blood. Every receptor here comes from a girl aged 2 to 10 in good health.

The rearrangement uses TRBV14 and TRBJ1-2; D is unresolved. This CDR3 is 16 amino acids long. Trimming stripped 0 bases from V and 5 bases from J, with 16 bases between. The germline CDR1 and CDR2 sequences are SGHDN and FVKESK. CDR3 residues: CASSQDLGMVPYGYTF. CDR3 sequence (DNA): TGTGCCAGCAGCCAAGATCTCGGGATGGTGCCATATGGCTACACCTTC.

The chain uses TRBV7-3 and TRBJ2-7; unclear D gene. Trimming pared 5 bases from V and 3 bases from J, leaving 20 bases between. This CDR3 spans 16 amino acids. Germline V gives CDR1 SGHTA, CDR2 FQGTGA. The CDR3 DNA reads as TGTGCCAGCAGCCAGTTTTATGTAGTTTTACTCTACGAGCAGTACTTC. Protein sequence: CASSQFYVVLLYEQYF.

V gene TRBV7-6 combines with J gene TRBJ2-7; TRBD2 aligns across 7 bases. V dropped 4 bases and J dropped 0; count of bases not matched to a gene: 9. The CDR3 has 16 residues. Germline V gene lookup returns CDR1 SGHVS and CDR2 FNYEAQ. CDR3: CASSSFPSGSSYEQYF. The CDR3 coding sequence is TGTGCCAGCAGCTCCTTTCCTAGCGGAAGCTCCTACGAGCAGTACTTC. The full variable domain, completed using reference TRBV7-6 and TRBJ2-7, is GAGVSQSPRYKVTKRGQDVALRCDPISGHVSLYWYRQALGQGPEFLTYFNYEAQQDKSGLPNDRFSAERPEGSISTLTIQRTEQRDSAMYRCASSSFPSGSSYEQYFGPGTRLTVT.

This clonotype was detected a few times. The chain has TRBV28 and TRBJ2-5, with D possibly TRBD1 on 5 matching bases. CDR3 length equals 14 residues. Germline lookup yields CDR1 MDHEN and CDR2 SYDVKM. With 4 bases removed from V and 4 bases from J, the gap between germline ends came to 13 bases. The CDR3: CASSSVRVPETQYF. The CDR3 DNA sequence: TGTGCCAGCAGTTCGGTCAGGGTACCAGAGACCCAGTACTTC.

Details on this clonotype: A read error is likely, as this CDR3 ends without the conserved phenylalanine or tryptophan. The genes are TRBV12-3 or TRBV12-4 and TRBJ2-3; possible D gene TRBD2, 6 bases. This CDR3 region has 14 residues. Trimming took off 5 bases at V and 3 bases at J, with 12 bases between the two ends. The DNA of the CDR3 is TGTGCCAGCAGTACGGGACTGGCAACAGATACGCAGTATTCT. Amino acids: CASSTGLATDTQYS.

This clonotype was seen more than once but under ten times. The chain employs TRBV20-1 and TRBJ1-2; maybe TRBD1 (5 bases). The V gene's germline CDR1 is DFQATT and CDR2 SNEGSKA (reference sequence). This CDR3 contains 12 residues. Trimming took 6 bases from V and 0 from J, leaving 8 bases between them. For the CDR3, the DNA is TGCAGTGCAGGGGAGGCTAACTATGGCTACACCTTC. It encodes CSAGEANYGYTF.

Notes on this clonotype: A junction boundary mismatches the germline segment, possibly from a read error. The chain uses TRBV29-1 and TRBJ1-2, with D hard to call. The CDR3 consists of 16 residues. Germline-derived CDR1 and CDR2 are SQVTM and ANQGSEA. This CDR3 is CSVESRSLTFNYGHTF. The CDR3 bases are TGCAGCGTTGAGTCACGGTCCCTAACCTTTAACTATGGCCACACCTTC.

V and J are TRBV2 and TRBJ2-2; TRBD2 agrees at 8 bases. The germline V gene encodes CDR1 SNHLY and CDR2 FYNNEI. The CDR3 loop spans 16 amino acids. V shed 7 bases and J 4 bases; nucleotides not matched to a gene: 11. The CDR3 DNA follows: TGTGCCAGCACCAGGAGCGGGAGCACCAGCACCGGGGAGCTGTTTTTT. The encoded protein is CASTRSGSTSTGELFF.

The chain joins TRBV3-1 to TRBJ2-7; possible D gene TRBD1, 5 bases. This CDR3 contains 15 residues. Germline loops: CDR1 LGHDT, CDR2 YNNKEL (reference sequence). The V end was cut by 2 bases, the J end by 0 bases, with 11 bases between. This CDR3 is CASSQQGMSSYEQYF. The CDR3 bases are TGTGCCAGCAGCCAACAGGGAATGAGCTCCTACGAGCAGTACTTC.

This clonotype was seen a few times. The rearrangement uses TRBV6-1 and TRBJ2-7; D gene uncertain. The V end was cut by 6 bases, the J end by 0 bases, with 9 bases between. Germline V CDR1 and CDR2: MNHNS, SASEGT. The CDR3 contains 13 residues. The CDR3 nucleotides are TGTGCCAGCAGGGACCGTTACTCCTACGAGCAGTACTTC. Translation: CASRDRYSYEQYF.

This clonotype was seen only a few times. V gene TRBV4-3 combines with J gene TRBJ2-5; D is unclear. This CDR3 region has 15 residues. The V end was cut by 0 bases, the J end by 1 base, with 9 bases between. Germline V CDR1 and CDR2: LGHNA, YSLEER. CDR3 sequence: CASSQDWLIQETQYF. CDR3 bases: TGCGCCAGCAGCCAAGATTGGCTGATCCAAGAGACCCAGTACTTC.

This clonotype showed up just a few times. V and J are TRBV27 and TRBJ1-2; no clear D gene. V was trimmed by 4 bases and J by 8 bases, leaving 14 bases between them. The CDR3 totals 13 residues. CDR1 and CDR2 (germline): MNHEY, SMNVEV (reference sequence). CDR3 DNA: TGTGCCAGCAGTTCTGAACTCGAGAGGGGCTACACCTTC. Translating gives CASSSELERGYTF.

This clonotype was counted a few times. Its ends do not fully match the called genes, so a read error is possible. V and J are TRBV20-1 and TRBJ2-3; 15 bases map to TRBD2. The CDR3 covers 18 residues. CDR1 and CDR2 (germline): DFQATT, SNEGSKA (reference sequence). The CDR3 DNA reads TGCAGCGCTACGGCCTGGACTAGCGGGGGGGCAAGGACAGATACGCAGTATTTT. Its translation: CSATAWTSGGARTDTQYF.

V gene TRBV5-1 combines with J gene TRBJ1-2, with D possibly TRBD1 on 5 matching bases. Trimming took 4 bases from V and 1 from J, leaving 26 bases between them. This CDR3 contains 19 residues. Germline CDR1 reads SGHRS; CDR2 reads YFSETQ. The CDR3, as DNA: TGCGCCAGCAGCCAAGCCCTCGACAGTACGGTAGATCTTAACTATGGCTACACCTTC. This translates into CASSQALDSTVDLNYGYTF.